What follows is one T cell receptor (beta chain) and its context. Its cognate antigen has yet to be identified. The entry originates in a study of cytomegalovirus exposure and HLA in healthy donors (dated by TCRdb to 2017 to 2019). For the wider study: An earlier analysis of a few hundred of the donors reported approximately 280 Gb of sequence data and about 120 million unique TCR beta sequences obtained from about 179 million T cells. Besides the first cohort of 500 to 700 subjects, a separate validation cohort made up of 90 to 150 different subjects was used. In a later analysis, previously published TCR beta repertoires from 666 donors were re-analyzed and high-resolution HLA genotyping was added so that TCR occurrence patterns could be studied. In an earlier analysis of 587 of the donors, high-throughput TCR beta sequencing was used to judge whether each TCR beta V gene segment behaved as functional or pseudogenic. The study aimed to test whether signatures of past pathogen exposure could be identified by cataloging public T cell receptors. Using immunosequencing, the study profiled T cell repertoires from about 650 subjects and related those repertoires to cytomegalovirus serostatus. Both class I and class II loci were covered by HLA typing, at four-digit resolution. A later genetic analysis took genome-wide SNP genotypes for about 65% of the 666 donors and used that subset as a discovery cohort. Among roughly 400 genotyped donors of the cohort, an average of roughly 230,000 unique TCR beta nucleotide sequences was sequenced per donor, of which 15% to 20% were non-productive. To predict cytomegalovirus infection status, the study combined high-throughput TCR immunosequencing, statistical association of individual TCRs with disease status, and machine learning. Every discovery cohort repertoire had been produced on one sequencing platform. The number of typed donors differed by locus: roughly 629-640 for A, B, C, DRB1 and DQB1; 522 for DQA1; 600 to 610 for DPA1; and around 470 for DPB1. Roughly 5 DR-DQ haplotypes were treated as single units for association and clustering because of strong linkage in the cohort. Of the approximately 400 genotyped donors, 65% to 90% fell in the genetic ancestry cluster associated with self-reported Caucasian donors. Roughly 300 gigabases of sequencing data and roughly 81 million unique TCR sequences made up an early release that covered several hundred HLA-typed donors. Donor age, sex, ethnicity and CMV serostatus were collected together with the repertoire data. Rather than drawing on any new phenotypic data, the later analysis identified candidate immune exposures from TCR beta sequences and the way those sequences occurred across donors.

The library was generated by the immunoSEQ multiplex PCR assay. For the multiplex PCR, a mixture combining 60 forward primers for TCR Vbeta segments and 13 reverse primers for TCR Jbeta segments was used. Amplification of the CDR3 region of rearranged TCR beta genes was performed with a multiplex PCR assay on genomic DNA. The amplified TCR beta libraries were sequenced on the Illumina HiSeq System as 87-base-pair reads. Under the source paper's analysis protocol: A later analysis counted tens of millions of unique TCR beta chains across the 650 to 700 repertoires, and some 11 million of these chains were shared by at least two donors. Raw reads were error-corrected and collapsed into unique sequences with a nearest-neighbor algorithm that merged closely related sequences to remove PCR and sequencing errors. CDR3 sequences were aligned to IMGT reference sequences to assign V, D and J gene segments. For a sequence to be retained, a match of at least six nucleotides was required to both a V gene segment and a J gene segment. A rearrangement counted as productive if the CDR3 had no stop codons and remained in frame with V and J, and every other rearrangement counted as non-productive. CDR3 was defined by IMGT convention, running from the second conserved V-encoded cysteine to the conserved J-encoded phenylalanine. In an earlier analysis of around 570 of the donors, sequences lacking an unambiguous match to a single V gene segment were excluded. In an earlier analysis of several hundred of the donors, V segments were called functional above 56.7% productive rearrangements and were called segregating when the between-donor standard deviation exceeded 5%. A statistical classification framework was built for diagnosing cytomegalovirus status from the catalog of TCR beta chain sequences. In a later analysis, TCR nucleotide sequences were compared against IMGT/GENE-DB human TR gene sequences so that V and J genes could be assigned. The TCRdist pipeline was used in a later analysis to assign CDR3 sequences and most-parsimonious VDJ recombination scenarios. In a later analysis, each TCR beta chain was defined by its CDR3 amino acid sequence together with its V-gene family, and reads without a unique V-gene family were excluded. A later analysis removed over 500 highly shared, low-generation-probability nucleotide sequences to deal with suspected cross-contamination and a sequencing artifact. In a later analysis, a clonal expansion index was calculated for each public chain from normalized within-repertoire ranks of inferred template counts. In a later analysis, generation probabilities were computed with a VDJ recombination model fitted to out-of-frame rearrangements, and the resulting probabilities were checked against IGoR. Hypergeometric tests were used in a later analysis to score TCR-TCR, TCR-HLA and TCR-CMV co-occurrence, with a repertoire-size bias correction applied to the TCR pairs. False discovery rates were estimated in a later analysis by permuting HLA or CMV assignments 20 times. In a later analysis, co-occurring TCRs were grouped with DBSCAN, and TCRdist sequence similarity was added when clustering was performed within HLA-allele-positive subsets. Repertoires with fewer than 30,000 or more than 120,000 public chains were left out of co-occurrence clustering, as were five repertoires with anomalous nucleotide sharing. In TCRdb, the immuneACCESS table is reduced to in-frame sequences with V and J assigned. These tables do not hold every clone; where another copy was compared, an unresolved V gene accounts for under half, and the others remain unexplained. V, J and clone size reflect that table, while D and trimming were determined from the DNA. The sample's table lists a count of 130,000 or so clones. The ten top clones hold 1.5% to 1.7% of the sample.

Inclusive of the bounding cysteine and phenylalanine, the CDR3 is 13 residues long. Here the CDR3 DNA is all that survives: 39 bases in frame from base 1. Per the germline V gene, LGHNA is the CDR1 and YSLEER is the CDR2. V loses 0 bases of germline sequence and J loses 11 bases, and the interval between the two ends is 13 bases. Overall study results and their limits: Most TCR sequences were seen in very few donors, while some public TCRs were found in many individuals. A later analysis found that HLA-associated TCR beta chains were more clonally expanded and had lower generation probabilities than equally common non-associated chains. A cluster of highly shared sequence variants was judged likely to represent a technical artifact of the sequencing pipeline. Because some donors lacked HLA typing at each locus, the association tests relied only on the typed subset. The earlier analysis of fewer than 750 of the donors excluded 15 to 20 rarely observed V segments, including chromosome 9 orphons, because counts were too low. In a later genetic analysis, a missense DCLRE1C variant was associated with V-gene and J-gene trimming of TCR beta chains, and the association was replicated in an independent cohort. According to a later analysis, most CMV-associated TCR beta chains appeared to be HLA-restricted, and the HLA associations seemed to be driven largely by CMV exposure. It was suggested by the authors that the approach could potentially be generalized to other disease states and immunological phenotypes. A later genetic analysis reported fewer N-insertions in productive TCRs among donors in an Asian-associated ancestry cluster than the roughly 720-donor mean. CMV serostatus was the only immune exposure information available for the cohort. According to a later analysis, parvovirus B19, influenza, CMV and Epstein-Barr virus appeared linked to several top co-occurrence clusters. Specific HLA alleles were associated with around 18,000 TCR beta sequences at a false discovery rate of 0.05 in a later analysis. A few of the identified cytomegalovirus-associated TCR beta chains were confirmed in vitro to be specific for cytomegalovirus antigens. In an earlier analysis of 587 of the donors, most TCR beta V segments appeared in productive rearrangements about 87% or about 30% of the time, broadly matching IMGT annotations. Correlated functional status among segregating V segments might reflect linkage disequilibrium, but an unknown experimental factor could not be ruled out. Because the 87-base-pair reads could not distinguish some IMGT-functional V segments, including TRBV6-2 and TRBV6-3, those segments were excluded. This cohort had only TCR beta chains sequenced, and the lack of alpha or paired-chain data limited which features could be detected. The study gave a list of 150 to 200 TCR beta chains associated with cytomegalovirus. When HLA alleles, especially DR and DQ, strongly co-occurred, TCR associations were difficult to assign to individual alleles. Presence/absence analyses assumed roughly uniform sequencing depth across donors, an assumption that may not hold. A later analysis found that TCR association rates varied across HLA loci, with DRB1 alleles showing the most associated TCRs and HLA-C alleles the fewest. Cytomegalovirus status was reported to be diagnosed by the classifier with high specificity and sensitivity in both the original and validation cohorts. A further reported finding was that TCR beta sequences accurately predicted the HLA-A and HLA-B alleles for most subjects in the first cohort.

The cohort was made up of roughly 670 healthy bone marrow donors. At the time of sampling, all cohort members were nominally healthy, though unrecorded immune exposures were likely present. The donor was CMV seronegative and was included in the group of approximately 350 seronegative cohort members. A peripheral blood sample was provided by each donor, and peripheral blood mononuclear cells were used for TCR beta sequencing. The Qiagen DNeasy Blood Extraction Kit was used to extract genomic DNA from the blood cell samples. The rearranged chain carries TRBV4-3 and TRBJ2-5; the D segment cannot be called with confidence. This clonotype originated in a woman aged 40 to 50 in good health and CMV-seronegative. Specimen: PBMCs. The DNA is TGCGCCAGCAGCCAAGAAGTAGAGCGAGCTCAGTACTTC. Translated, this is CASSQEVERAQYF.